The 21 T cell receptor beta chains in this list originate from one sample, sequenced in a study of monozygotic twins with inflammatory bowel disease. TCRdb reprocessed the 5' RACE reads, with one entry per CDR3 protein and no DNA. This listing includes approximately 400,000 distinct CDR3 sequences. The sequencing input was blood. Receptors were obtained from a human donor with ulcerative colitis or Crohn's disease, or a healthy co-twin of an affected twin (not recorded which).

The rearrangement links TRBV7-2 to TRBJ1-6; TCRdb outputs TRBD1, but without DNA this stays unchecked. The CDR3 covers 14 residues. In germline, CDR1 is SGHTA, CDR2 FQGNSA. The CDR3 reads CASSLGTQNSPLHF.

The J gene is TRBJ1-4, the V gene TRBV5-1; lacking DNA, the TRBD1 call made by TCRdb goes unchecked. From germline, CDR1 is SGHRS and CDR2 YFSETQ. The CDR3 is made up of 14 amino acids. This chain's CDR3 is CASSNGGGYEKLFF.

This chain joins TRBV2 and TRBJ2-5; TCRdb indicates TRBD1, and absent DNA this call remains unverified. Germline V gene sequence: CDR1 SNHLY, CDR2 FYNNEI. CDR3 size: 13 residues. CDR3 sequence: CASSWDLQETQYF.

This chain uses TRBV20-1 with TRBJ1-1. CDR1 and CDR2 (germline): DFQATT, SNEGSKA (reference sequence). This CDR3 has 14 residues. This CDR3 reads CSARDPGVETEAFF.

The genes are TRBV29-1 and TRBJ1-1. The V gene's germline CDR1 is SQVTM and CDR2 ANQGSEA. The CDR3 covers 19 residues. The CDR3 protein is CSVEERSVNRDYTNTEAFF.

The J gene is TRBJ1-1, the V gene TRBV20-1. The CDR3 totals 15 residues. Germline V gene sequence: CDR1 DFQATT, CDR2 SNEGSKA (reference sequence). CDR3 sequence reads: CSARVMGLPRTEAFF.

The V call is TRBV20-1, the J call TRBJ2-1; absent DNA, TCRdb's TRBD1 call cannot be checked. CDR3 length equals 13 residues. Per germline, CDR1 DFQATT and CDR2 SNEGSKA (reference sequence). CDR3 residues: CSVNPDSYNEQFF.

The J gene is TRBJ2-3, the V gene TRBV29-1; the TCRdb call, TRBD1, lacks DNA for checking. CDR1 and CDR2 from the germline V gene are SQVTM and ANQGSEA. The length of the CDR3 is 14 residues. The CDR3 protein is CSVAWGQITDTQYF.

The V and J genes are TRBV12-3 or TRBV12-4 and TRBJ2-1. The CDR3 totals 14 residues. The CDR3 sequence: CASSFPDTTVGQFF.

V and J are TRBV7-2 and TRBJ2-7; no DNA is available, so the TRBD1 call from TCRdb remains unchecked. Per germline, CDR1 SGHTA and CDR2 FQGNSA. This CDR3 is built from 13 residues. The CDR3 region is CASSLSDYAEQYF.

This chain uses TRBV2 with TRBJ1-2; TCRdb indicates TRBD1, and absent DNA this call remains unverified. The CDR3 contains 13 residues. Germline CDR1 and CDR2: SNHLY and FYNNEI. This CDR3 is CASSEDRVYGYTF.

V gene TRBV12-3 or TRBV12-4 combines with J gene TRBJ2-3; TCRdb picks TRBD2, but there is no DNA to check that call. The CDR3 sequence is 14 residues long. CDR3 residues: CASNPRVAGDTQYF.

The chain recombines TRBV10-3 with TRBJ1-5. There are 16 residues in the CDR3. CDR1 ENHRY and CDR2 SYGVKD come from the germline V gene. The CDR3 spells CAISDRGLASNQPQHF.

V is TRBV5-4 and J is TRBJ2-7; TCRdb calls TRBD1, which cannot be checked without DNA. The CDR3 is made up of 13 amino acids. Germline V gene data show CDR1 as SGHNT and CDR2 as YYREEE (reference sequence). This CDR3 reads CASSLPMGGEQYF.

V is TRBV18 and J is TRBJ2-3; TCRdb returns TRBD1, unconfirmable since there is no DNA. CDR1 and CDR2 from the germline V gene are KGHSH and LQKENI. This CDR3 comprises 13 residues. The CDR3 here is CASSKDREDTQYF.

The chain combines TRBV3-1 with TRBJ2-3; TCRdb's assignment of TRBD2 cannot be checked, as there is no DNA. Germline CDR1 reads LGHDT; CDR2 reads YNNKEL (reference sequence). The CDR3 runs 17 residues. CDR3: CASSPAGSGGSTDTQYF.

The chain joins TRBV5-1 to TRBJ2-3; with no DNA, the TCRdb D assignment of TRBD2 cannot be verified. Looked up from germline, CDR1 is SGHRS and CDR2 is YFSETQ. CDR3 size: 17 residues. The chain's CDR3 is CASSLARTSGGKDTQYF.

The rearrangement uses TRBV4-1 and TRBJ1-6. There are 16 residues in the CDR3. Per germline, CDR1 MGHRA and CDR2 YSYEKL. CDR3 region: CASSARLGGLNSPLHF.

The chain couples TRBV6-5 to TRBJ2-7; TCRdb's D call of TRBD2 is untestable without DNA. This CDR3 spans 14 amino acids. In germline, CDR1 is MNHEY, CDR2 SVGAGI. CDR3: CASSYDGLVYEQYF.

V usage is TRBV7-9 and J usage is TRBJ1-1; absent DNA, TCRdb's TRBD1 call cannot be checked. Germline V CDR1 and CDR2: SEHNR, FQNEAQ (reference sequence). CDR3 length equals 14 residues. The CDR3 spells CASSLREGTAKAFF.

V and J are TRBV7-2 and TRBJ2-2; TCRdb's assignment of TRBD1 cannot be checked, as there is no DNA. The CDR3 length is 16 residues. Germline loops: CDR1 SGHTA, CDR2 FQGNSA. Here the CDR3 reads CASSLGSGFNTGELFF.